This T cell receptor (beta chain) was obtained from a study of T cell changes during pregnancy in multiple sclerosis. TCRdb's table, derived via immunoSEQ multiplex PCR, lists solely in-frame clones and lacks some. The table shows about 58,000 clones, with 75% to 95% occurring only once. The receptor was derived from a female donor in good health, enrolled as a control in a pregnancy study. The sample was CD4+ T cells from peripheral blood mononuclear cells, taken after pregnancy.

The CDR3 DNA sequence: TGCGCCAGCAGCGTTACCGGGACAGGGAACACTGAAGCTTTCTTT. Encoded protein: CASSVTGTGNTEAFF. This chain joins TRBV5-1 and TRBJ1-1, with 8 bases aligning to TRBD1. Germline V gene sequence: CDR1 SGHRS, CDR2 YFSETQ. CDR3 length equals 15 residues. Trimming at V came to 4 bases and at J to 1 base, leaving 6 bases not matched to a gene.